This T cell receptor (beta chain) derives from a study of graft-versus-host responses after intestinal transplantation. On the study more broadly: Every recipient had anti-thymocyte globulin induction and 3 to 4 years of tacrolimus plus steroids.

The CDR3 spans 15 residues. V lost 2 bases and J lost 2, with 13 bases in between. The germline CDR1 and CDR2 sequences are SGHRS and YFSETQ. TCRdb's copy holds only in-frame clones and misses some; the assay was immunoSEQ multiplex PCR. The sample lists approximately 49,000 clones; approximately 96% were seen once. Note on this clone: The antigen remains undetermined.

The sample in question was unstimulated CD8+ T cells sorted from spleen or lymph node cells, obtained before transplant. V gene TRBV5-1 combines with J gene TRBJ2-5; D gene ambiguous. This TCR was recovered from a human donor who was the organ donor for an intestinal transplant. The CDR3, as DNA: TGCGCCAGCAGCTTCCTACCTACGGGTCAAGAGACCCAGTACTTC. Its translation: CASSFLPTGQETQYF.